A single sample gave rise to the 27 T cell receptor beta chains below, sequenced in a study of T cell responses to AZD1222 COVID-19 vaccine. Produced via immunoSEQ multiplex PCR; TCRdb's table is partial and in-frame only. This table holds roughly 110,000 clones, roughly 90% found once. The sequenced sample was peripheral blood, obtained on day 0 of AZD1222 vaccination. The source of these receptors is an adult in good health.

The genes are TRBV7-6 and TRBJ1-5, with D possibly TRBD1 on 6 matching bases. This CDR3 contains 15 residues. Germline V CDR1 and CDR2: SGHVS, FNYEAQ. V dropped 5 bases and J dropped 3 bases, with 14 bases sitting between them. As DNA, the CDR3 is TGTGCCAGCAGCATCATACAGGGCCCCAATCAGCCCCAGCATTTT. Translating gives CASSIIQGPNQPQHF.

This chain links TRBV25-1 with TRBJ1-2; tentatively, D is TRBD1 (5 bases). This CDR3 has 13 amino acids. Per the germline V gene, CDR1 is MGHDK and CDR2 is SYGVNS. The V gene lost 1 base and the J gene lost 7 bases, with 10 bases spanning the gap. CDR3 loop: CASSEFWGSGYTF. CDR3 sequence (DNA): TGTGCCAGCAGTGAATTCTGGGGCAGTGGCTACACCTTC.

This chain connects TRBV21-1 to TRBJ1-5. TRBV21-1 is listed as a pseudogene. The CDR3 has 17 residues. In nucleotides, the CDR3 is TGTGCCAGCAGCAAAGACTACCGAAGTCAACCCAATCAGCCCCAGCATTTT. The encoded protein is CASSKDYRSQPNQPQHF.

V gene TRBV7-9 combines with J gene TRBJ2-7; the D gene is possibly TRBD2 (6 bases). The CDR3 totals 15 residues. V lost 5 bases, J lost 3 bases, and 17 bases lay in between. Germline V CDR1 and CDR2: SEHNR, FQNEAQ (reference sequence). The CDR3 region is CASSPVAGLSYEQYF. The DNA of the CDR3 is TGTGCCAGCAGCCCCGTGGCGGGACTTAGCTACGAGCAGTACTTC.

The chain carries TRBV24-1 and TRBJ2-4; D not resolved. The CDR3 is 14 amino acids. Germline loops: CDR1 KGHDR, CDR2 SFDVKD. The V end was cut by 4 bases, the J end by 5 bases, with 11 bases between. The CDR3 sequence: CATSDPNSENIQYF. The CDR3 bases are TGTGCCACCAGTGACCCAAATTCCGAAAACATTCAGTACTTC.

DNA of the CDR3: TGTGCCACCGTCTCAGGGTCAACCTACGAGCAGTACTTC. Its translation is CATVSGSTYEQYF. The chain couples TRBV6-5 to TRBJ2-7; D might be TRBD1 (5 bases). Trimming took 10 bases from V and 2 from J, leaving 15 bases between them. This CDR3 contains 13 residues. CDR1 is MNHEY and CDR2 is SVGAGI in the germline V gene.

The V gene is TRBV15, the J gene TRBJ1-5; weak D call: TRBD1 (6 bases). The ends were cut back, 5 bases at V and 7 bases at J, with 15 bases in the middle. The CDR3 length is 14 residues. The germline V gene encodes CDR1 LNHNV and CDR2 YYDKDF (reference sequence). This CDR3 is CATSGNRVRQPQHF. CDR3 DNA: TGTGCCACCAGCGGAAACAGGGTGCGGCAGCCCCAGCATTTT.

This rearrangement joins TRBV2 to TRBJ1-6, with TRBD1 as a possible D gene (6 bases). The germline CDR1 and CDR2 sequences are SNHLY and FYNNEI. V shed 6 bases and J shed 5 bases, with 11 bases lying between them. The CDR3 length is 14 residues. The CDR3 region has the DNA TGTGCCAGCAGACCGGGACATAATAATTCACCCCTCCACTTT. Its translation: CASRPGHNNSPLHF.

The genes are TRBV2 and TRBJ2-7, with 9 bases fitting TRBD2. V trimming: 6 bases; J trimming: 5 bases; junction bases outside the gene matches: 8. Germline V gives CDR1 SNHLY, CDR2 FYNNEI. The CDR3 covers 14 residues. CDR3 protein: CASRTGTSFHEQYF. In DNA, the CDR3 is TGTGCCAGCAGAACCGGGACTAGCTTCCACGAGCAGTACTTC.

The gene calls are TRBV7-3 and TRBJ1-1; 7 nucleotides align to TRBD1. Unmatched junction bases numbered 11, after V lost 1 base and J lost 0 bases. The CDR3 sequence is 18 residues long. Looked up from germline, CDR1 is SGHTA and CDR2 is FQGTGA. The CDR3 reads CASSLMARTGDLNTEAFF. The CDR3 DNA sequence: TGTGCCAGCAGCTTAATGGCACGAACAGGGGATTTGAACACTGAAGCTTTCTTT.

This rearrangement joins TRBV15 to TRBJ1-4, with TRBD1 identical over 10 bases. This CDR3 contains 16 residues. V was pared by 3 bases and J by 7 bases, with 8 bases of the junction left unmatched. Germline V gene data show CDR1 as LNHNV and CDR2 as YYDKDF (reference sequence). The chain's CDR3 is CATSSGRDRGGEKLFF. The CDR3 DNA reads TGTGCCACCAGCAGCGGTCGGGACAGGGGAGGTGAAAAACTGTTTTTT. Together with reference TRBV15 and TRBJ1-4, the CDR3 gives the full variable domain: DAMVIQNPRYQVTQFGKPVTLSCSQTLNHNVMYWYQQKSSQAPKLLFHYYDKDFNNEADTPDNFQSRRPNTSFCFLDIRSPGLGDTAMYLCATSSGRDRGGEKLFFGSGTQLSVL.

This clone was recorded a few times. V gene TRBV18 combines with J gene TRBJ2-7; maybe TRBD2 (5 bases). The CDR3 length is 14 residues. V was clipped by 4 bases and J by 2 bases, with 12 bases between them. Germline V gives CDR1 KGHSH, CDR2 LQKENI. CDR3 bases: TGTGCCAGCTCACTAGCCGGGATTACCTACGAGCAGTACTTC. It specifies CASSLAGITYEQYF.

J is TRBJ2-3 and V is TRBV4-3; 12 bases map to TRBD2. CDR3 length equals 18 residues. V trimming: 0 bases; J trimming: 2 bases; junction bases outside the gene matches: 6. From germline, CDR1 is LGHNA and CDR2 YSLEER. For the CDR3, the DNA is TGCGCCAGCAGCCAAGATCCGACTAGCGGGAGTCCCACAGATACGCAGTATTTT. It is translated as CASSQDPTSGSPTDTQYF.

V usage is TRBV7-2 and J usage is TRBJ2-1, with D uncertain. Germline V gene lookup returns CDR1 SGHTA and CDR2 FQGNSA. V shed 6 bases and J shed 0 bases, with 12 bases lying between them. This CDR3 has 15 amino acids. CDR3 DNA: TGTGCCAGCAGTCGGAGTCAGAGCTCCTACAATGAGCAGTTCTTC. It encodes CASSRSQSSYNEQFF.

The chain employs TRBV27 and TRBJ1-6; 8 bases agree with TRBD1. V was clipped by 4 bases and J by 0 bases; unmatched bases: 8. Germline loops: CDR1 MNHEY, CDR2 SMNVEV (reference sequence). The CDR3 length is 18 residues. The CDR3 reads CASSSPTGVGSYNSPLHF. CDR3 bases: TGTGCCAGCAGTTCTCCGACAGGGGTAGGCTCCTATAATTCACCCCTCCACTTT.

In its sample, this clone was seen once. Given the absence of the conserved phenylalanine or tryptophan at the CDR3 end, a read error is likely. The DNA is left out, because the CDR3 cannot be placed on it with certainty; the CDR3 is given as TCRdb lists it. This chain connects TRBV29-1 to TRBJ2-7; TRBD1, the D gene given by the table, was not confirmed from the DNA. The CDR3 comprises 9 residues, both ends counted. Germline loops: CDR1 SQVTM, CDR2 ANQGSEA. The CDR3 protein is CSATGTGKI.

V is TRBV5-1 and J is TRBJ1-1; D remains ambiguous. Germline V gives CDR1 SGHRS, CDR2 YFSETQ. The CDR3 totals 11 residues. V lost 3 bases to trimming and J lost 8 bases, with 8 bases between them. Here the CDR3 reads CASSSPTEAFF. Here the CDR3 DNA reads TGCGCCAGCAGCTCGCCCACGGAAGCTTTCTTT.

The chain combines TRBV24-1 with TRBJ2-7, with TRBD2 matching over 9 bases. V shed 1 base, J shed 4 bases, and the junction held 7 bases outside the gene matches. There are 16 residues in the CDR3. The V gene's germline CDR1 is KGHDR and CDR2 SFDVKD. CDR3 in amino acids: CATSDFVLAGRYEQYF. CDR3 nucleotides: TGTGCCACCAGTGATTTCGTGCTAGCGGGACGGTACGAGCAGTACTTC.

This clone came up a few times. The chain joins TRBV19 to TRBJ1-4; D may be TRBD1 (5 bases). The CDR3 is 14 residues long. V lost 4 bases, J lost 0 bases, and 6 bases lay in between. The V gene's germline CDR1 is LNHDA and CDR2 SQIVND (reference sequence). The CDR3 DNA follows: TGTGCCAGTAGTAGACAGTCAACTAATGAAAAACTGTTTTTT. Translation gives CASSRQSTNEKLFF.

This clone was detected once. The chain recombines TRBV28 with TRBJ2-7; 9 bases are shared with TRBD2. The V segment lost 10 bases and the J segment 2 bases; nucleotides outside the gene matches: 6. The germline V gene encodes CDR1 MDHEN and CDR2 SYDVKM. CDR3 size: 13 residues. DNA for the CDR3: TGTGCCACCTGGGCTAGCGGGACCTACGAGCAGTACTTC. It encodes CATWASGTYEQYF.

In DNA, the CDR3 is TGTGCCAGCAGCCAAGCCATGAGGGGGAGGTCTCGTGAAGCTTTCTTT. Translating gives CASSQAMRGRSREAFF. The chain has TRBV14 and TRBJ1-1, with a tentative D call TRBD1 (6 bases). V gave up 1 base and J gave up 7 bases, with 19 bases separating them. Germline CDR1 reads SGHDN; CDR2 reads FVKESK. The CDR3 is 16 amino acids.

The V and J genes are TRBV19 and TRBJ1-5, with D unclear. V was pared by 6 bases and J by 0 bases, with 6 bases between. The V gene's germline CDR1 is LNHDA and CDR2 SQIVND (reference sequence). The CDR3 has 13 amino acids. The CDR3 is CASRLDSNQPQHF. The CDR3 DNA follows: TGTGCCAGTAGGCTAGATAGCAATCAGCCCCAGCATTTT.

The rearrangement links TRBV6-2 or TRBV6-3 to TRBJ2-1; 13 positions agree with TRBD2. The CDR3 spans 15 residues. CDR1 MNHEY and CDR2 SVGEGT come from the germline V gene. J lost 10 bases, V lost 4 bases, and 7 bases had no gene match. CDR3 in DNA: TGTGCCAGCAGTTCCTGGACTAGCGGGAGTACGGAGCAGTTCTTC. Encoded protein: CASSSWTSGSTEQFF.

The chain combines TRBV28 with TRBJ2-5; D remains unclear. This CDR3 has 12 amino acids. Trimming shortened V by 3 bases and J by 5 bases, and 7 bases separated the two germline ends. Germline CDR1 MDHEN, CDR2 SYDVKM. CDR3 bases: TGTGCCAGCAGTTTTTCCCTGGAGACCCAGTACTTC. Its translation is CASSFSLETQYF.

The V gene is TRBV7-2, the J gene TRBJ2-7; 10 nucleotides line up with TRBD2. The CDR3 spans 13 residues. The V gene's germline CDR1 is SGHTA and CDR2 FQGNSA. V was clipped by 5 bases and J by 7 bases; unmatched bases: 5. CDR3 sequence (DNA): TGTGCCAGCAGCATGAATAGCGGGAGGGAGCAGTACTTC. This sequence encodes CASSMNSGREQYF.

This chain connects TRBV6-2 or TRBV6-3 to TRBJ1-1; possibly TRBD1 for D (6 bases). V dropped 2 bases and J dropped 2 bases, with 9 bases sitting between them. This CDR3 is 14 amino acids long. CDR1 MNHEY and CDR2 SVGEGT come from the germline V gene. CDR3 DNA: TGTGCCAGCAGTTACGGGACACCTAACACTGAAGCTTTCTTT. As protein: CASSYGTPNTEAFF.

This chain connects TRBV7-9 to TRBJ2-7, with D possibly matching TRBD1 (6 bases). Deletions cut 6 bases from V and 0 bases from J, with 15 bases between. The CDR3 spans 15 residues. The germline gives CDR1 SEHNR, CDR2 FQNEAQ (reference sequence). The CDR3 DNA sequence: TGTGCCAGCAGTTCACAGGGTCCCCGCTCCTACGAGCAGTACTTC. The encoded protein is CASSSQGPRSYEQYF.